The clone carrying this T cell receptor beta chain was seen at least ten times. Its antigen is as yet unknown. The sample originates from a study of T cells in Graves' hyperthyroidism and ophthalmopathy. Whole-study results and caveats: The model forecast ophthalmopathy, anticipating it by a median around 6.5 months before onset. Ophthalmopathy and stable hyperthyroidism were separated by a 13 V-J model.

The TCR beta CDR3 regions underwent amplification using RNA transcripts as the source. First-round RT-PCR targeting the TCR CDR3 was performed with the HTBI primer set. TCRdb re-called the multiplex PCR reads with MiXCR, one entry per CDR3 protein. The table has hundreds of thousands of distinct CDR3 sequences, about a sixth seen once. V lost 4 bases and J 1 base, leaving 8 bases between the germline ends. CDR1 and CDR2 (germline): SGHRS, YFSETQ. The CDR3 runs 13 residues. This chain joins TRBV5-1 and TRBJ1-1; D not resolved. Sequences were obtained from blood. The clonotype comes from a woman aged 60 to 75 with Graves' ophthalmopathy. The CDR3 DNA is TGCGCCAGCAGCCTCCCGGAGAACACTGAAGCTTTCTTT. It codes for CASSLPENTEAFF.